The rows below give T cell receptor beta chains drawn from one sample of a study of shared clonotypes between healthy human individuals. Repertoires were generated with immunoSEQ multiplex PCR, while TCRdb's copy carries only in-frame clones and drops some. Here the sample spans some 800,000 clones, 80% to 95% being singletons. Sequencing was done on a sample of naive CD8+ T cells sorted from blood. Receptor source: a man aged 30-40 years in good health. CDR3s include the opening cysteine and the closing phenylalanine or tryptophan. Fields, in order: J gene, D gene, clone size, V gene, CDR3 protein, CDR3 DNA. The D gene is left open where the match is weak. Size is omitted from some rows. Given values are once, few, many or a class for expanded clones.

TRBJ1-4	.	.	TRBV7-2	CASSLVIRGTNEKLFF	TGTGCCAGCAGCTTAGTTATAAGGGGCACTAATGAAAAACTGTTTTTT
TRBJ1-1	.	.	TRBV27	CASSPRRAGDTEAFF	TGTGCCAGCAGTCCCAGAAGGGCCGGGGACACTGAAGCTTTCTTT
TRBJ2-1	TRBD2	.	TRBV27	CASSLPPRLAGVSNEQFF	TGTGCCAGCAGTTTGCCCCCCAGACTAGCGGGAGTGAGTAATGAGCAGTTCTTC
TRBJ2-7	TRBD1	.	TRBV15	CATSDPTGATYEQYF	TGTGCCACCAGCGACCCTACAGGGGCCACCTACGAGCAGTACTTC
TRBJ2-7	TRBD2	once	TRBV7-8	CASSNLREGFPYEQYF	TGTGCCAGCAGCAATCTACGGGAGGGGTTTCCCTACGAGCAGTACTTC
TRBJ2-1	TRBD1	.	TRBV29-1	CSVWTGGEVDNEQFF	TGCAGCGTTTGGACAGGGGGAGAGGTAGACAATGAGCAGTTCTTC
TRBJ1-2	.	.	TRBV27	CASSLQPDNYGYTF	TGTGCCAGCAGTTTACAGCCTGACAACTATGGCTACACCTTC
TRBJ1-2	.	.	TRBV5-5	CASSPPVANYGYTF	TGTGCCAGCAGCCCACCTGTCGCTAACTATGGCTACACCTTC
TRBJ1-3	.	.	TRBV5-6	CASSPVGSGNTIYF	TGTGCCAGCAGCCCCGTGGGCTCTGGAAACACCATATATTTT
TRBJ2-3	TRBD2	.	TRBV7-6	CASSPGTSGRAGDTQYF	TGTGCCAGCAGCCCCGGGACTAGCGGGAGGGCCGGAGATACGCAGTATTTT
TRBJ2-1	TRBD2	.	TRBV7-9	CASSFSTSGDYNEQFF	TGTGCCAGCAGCTTCTCTACTAGCGGGGACTACAATGAGCAGTTCTTC
TRBJ2-1	TRBD2	few	TRBV7-9	CASSLRVGLYNEQFF	TGTGCCAGCAGCTTAAGAGTGGGACTATACAATGAGCAGTTCTTC
TRBJ2-5	.	.	TRBV7-9	CASSPPVDLIKETQYF	TGTGCCAGCAGCCCCCCCGTCGACTTAATTAAAGAGACCCAGTACTTC
TRBJ2-5	.	.	TRBV28	CASSPPGRNQETQYF	TGTGCCAGCAGTCCCCCAGGGAGAAACCAAGAGACCCAGTACTTC
TRBJ2-3	TRBD2	.	TRBV9	CASRRTSGRRGTDTQYF	TGTGCCAGCAGAAGGACTAGCGGGAGGAGGGGCACAGATACGCAGTATTTT
TRBJ2-1	.	.	TRBV7-2	CASSSGNEQFF	TGTGCCAGCAGCTCAGGCAATGAGCAGTTCTTC
TRBJ2-2	TRBD1	once	TRBV10-2	CASSEAGQGSLTGELFF	TGCGCCAGCAGTGAGGCAGGACAGGGGAGTCTCACCGGGGAGCTGTTTTTT
TRBJ1-4	.	.	TRBV7-9	CASSKGRAEKLFF	TGTGCCAGCAGCAAGGGGAGGGCTGAAAAACTGTTTTTT
TRBJ2-7	TRBD2	.	TRBV11-2	CASSLGGGRYEQYF	TGTGCCAGCAGCTTAGGAGGCGGGAGGTACGAGCAGTACTTC
TRBJ2-1	.	.	TRBV5-6	CASSLAGQGGEQFF	TGTGCCAGCAGCTTGGCGGGGCAGGGCGGTGAGCAGTTCTTC
TRBJ1-1	.	.	TRBV29-1	CSVVVGSNTEAFF	TGCAGCGTTGTGGTGGGATCGAACACTGAAGCTTTCTTT
TRBJ2-6	.	.	TRBV5-4	CASSPFRGLPGANVLTF	TGTGCCAGCAGCCCGTTTAGGGGTTTACCTGGGGCCAACGTCCTGACTTTC